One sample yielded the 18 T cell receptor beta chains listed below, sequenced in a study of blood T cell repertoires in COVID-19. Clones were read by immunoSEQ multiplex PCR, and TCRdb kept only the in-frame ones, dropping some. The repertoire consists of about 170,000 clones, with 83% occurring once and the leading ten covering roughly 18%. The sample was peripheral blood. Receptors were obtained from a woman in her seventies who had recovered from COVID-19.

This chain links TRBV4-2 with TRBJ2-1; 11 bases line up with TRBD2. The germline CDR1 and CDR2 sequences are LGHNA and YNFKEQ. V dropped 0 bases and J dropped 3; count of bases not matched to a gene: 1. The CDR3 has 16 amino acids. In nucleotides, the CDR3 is TGTGCCAGCAGCCAAGACGGGACTAGCGGCTACAATGAGCAGTTCTTC. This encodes CASSQDGTSGYNEQFF.

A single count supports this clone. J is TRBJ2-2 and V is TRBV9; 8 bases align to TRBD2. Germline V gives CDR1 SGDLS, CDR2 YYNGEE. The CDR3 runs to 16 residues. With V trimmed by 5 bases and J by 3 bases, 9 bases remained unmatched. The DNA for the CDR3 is TGTGCCAGCAGTCCCTCGGTCGGGGGGGACACCGGGGAGCTGTTTTTT. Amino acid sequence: CASSPSVGGDTGELFF. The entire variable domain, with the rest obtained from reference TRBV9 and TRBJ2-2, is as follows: DSGVTQTPKHLITATGQRVTLRCSPRSGDLSVYWYQQSLDQGLQFLIQYYNGEERAKGNILERFSAQQFPDLHSELNLSSLELGDSALYFCASSPSVGGDTGELFFGEGSRLTVL.

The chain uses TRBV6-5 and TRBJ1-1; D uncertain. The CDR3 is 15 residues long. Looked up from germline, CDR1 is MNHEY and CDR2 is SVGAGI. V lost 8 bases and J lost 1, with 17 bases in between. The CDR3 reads CASRTSTRQNTEAFF. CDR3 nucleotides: TGTGCCAGCCGAACATCCACGCGACAGAACACTGAAGCTTTCTTT.

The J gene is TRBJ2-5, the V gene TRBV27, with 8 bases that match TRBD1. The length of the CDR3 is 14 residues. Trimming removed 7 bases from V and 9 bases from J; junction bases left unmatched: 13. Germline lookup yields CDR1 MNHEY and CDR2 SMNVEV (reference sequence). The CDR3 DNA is TGTGCCAGCAAAAGAGGACAGGGCCCGGGGTCCCAGTACTTC. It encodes CASKRGQGPGSQYF.

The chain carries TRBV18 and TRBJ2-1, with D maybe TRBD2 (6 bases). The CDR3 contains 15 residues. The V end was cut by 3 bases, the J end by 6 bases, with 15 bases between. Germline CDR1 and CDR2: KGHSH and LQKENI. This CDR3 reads CASSPLRGVGNEQFF. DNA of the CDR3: TGTGCCAGCTCACCGCTGCGGGGCGTAGGCAATGAGCAGTTCTTC.

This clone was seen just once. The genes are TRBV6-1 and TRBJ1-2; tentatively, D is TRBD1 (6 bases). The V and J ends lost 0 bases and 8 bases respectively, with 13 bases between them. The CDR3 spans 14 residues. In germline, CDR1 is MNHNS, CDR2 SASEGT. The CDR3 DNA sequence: TGTGCCAGCAGTGAAGCGCGGGGGGGCTGGGGCTACACCTTC. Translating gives CASSEARGGWGYTF.

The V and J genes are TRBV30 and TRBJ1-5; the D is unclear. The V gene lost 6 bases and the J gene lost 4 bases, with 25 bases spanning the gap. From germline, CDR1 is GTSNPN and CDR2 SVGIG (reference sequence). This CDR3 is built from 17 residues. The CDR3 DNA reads TGTGCCTGCAGTCGGGGATCCTCGTCTATAGCAAATCAGCCCCAGCATTTT. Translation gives CACSRGSSSIANQPQHF.

The CDR3 DNA sequence: TGTGCCAGCAGCCAAGGGCTGGCGGGGCAGCAGTTCTTC. It translates to CASSQGLAGQQFF. The gene calls are TRBV3-1 (or the pseudogene TRBV3-2) and TRBJ2-1; a possible D gene is TRBD2 (6 bases). Trimming cost V 1 base and J 11 bases, with 12 bases left between them. The germline CDR1 and CDR2 sequences are LGHDT and YNNKEL (reference sequence). This CDR3 comprises 13 residues.

CDR3 coding DNA: TGTGCCAGCAGTGGGCCCATGAACACTGAAGCTTTCTTT. This sequence encodes CASSGPMNTEAFF. The V gene is TRBV2, the J gene TRBJ1-1; D unclear. The CDR3 consists of 13 residues. Trimming pared 4 bases from V and 0 bases from J, leaving 6 bases between. Germline V gives CDR1 SNHLY, CDR2 FYNNEI.

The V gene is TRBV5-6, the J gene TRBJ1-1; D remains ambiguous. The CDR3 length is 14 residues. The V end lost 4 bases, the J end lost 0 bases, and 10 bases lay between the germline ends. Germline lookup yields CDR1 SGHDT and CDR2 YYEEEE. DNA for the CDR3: TGTGCCAGCAGCCGCCCGTCGGTGAACACTGAAGCTTTCTTT. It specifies CASSRPSVNTEAFF. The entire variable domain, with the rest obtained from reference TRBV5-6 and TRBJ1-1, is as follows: DAGVTQSPTHLIKTRGQQVTLRCSPKSGHDTVSWYQQALGQGPQFIFQYYEEEERQRGNFPDRFSGHQFPNYSSELNVNALLLGDSALYLCASSRPSVNTEAFFGQGTRLTVV.

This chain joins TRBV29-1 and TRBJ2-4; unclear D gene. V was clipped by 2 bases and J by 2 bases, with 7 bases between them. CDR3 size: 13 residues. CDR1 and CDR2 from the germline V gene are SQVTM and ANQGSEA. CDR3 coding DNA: TGCAGCGTTGAACGGGTGACCAAAAACATTCAGTACTTC. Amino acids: CSVERVTKNIQYF.

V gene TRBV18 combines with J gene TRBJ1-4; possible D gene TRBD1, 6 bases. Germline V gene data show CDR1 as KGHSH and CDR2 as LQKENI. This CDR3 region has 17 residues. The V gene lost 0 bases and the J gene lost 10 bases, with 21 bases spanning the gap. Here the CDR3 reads CASSPPGQRGDDGKLFF. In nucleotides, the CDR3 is TGTGCCAGCTCACCACCCGGACAGAGGGGCGATGACGGAAAACTGTTTTTT.

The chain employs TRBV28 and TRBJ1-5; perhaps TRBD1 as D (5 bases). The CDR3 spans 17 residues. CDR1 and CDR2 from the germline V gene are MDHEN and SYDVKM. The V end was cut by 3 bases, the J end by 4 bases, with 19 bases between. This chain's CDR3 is CASSLVGGNVGNQPQHF. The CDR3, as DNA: TGTGCCAGCAGTTTGGTTGGGGGGAATGTAGGAAATCAGCCCCAGCATTTT.

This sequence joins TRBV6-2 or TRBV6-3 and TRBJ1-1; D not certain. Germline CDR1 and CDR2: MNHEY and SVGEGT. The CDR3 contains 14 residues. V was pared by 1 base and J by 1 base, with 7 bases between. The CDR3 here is CASSYFVQNTEAFF. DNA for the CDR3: TGTGCCAGCAGTTACTTTGTCCAGAACACTGAAGCTTTCTTT.

The CDR3 sequence: CASSSSGQGVRQYF. The CDR3 DNA is TGTGCCAGCAGCTCGTCGGGCCAGGGTGTACGGCAGTACTTC. V and J are TRBV7-2 and TRBJ2-4; possibly TRBD1 for D (5 bases). The CDR3 is made up of 14 amino acids. The V gene's germline CDR1 is SGHTA and CDR2 FQGNSA. V lost 4 bases, J lost 13 bases, and 20 bases lay in between.

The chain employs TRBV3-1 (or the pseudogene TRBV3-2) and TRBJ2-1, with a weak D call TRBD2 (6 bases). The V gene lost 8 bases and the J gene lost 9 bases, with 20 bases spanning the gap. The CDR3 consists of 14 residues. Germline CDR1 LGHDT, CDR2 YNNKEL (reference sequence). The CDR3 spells CASGPPLAAGEQFF. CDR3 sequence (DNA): TGTGCCAGCGGCCCCCCACTAGCAGCGGGTGAGCAGTTCTTC.

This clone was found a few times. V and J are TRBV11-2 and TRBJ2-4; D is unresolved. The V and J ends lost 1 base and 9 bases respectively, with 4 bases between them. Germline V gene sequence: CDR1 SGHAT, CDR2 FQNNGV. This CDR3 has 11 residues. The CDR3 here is CASSLAGIQYF. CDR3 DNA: TGTGCCAGCAGCTTAGCGGGCATTCAGTACTTC.

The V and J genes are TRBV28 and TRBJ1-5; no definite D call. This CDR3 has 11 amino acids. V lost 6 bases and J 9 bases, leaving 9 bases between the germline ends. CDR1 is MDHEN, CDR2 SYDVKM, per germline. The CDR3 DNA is TGTGCCAGCAGCCCGGGTCGGCCCCAGCATTTT. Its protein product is CASSPGRPQHF. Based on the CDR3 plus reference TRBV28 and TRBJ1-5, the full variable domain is DVKVTQSSRYLVKRTGEKVFLECVQDMDHENMFWYRQDPGLGLRLIYFSYDVKMKEKGDIPEGYSVSREKKERFSLILESASTNQTSMYLCASSPGRPQHFGDGTRLSIL.